The source of this TCR beta chain is a study of somatic mutations in cytotoxic T cells in rheumatoid arthritis. Study as a whole: Selected populations of V beta antibody-stained T cells underwent flow sorting at nearly 100% purity; these encompassed V beta1+ cells subjected to TCRB sequencing. Study-level findings and limits: Antigenic targets recognized by the expanded CD8+ clones remained undetermined. Clonality of CD8+ cells rose with age in rheumatoid arthritis patients but not healthy controls.

This clone was observed a handful of times. Its antigen is currently unknown. The germline CDR1 and CDR2 sequences are SGHDN and FVKESK. V was cut by 1 base and J by 4 bases, with 10 bases left in between. The CDR3 is made up of 14 amino acids. It was blood donors, around 55% female and with a median age of approximately 60 years (range roughly 20-75), who served as healthy controls. Data came from immunoSEQ multiplex PCR; TCRdb stores just in-frame clones and leaves some out. The table lists roughly 18,000 clones, over 70% of them singletons. This chain links TRBV14 with TRBJ1-1, with D hard to call. This clonotype originated in an older woman in good health. What was sequenced was CD8+ T cells sorted from blood. The CDR3 DNA follows: TGTGCCAGCAGCCAAGTAGTTTTCGGCACTGAAGCTTTCTTT. It yields the protein CASSQVVFGTEAFF.